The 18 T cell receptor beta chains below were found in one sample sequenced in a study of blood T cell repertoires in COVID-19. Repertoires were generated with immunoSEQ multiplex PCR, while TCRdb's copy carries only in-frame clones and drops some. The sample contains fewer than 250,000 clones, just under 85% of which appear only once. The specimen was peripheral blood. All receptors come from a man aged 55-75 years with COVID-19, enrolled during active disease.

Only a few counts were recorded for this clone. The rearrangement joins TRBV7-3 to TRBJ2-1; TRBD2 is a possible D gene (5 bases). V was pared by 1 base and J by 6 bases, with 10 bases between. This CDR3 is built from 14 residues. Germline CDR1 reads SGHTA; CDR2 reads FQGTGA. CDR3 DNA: TGTGCCAGCAGCTTAAATCGGGATACCAATGAGCAGTTCTTC. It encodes CASSLNRDTNEQFF. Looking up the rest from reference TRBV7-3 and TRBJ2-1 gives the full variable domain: GAGVSQTPSNKVTEKGKYVELRCDPISGHTALYWYRQSLGQGPEFLIYFQGTGAADDSGLPNDRFFAVRPEGSVSTLKIQRTERGDSAVYLCASSLNRDTNEQFFGPGTRLTVL.

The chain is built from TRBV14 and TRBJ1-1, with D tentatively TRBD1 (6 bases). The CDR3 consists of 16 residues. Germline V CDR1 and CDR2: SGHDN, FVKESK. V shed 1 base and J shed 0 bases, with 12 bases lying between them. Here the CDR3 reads CASSQVAGAVNTEAFF. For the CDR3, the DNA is TGTGCCAGCAGCCAAGTGGCGGGGGCGGTGAACACTGAAGCTTTCTTT.

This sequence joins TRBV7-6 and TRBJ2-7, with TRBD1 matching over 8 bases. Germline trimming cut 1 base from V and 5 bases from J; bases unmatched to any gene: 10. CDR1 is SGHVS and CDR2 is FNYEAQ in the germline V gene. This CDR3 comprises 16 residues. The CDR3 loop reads CASSLGPGQDRNEQYF. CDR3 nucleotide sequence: TGTGCCAGCAGCTTAGGGCCGGGACAGGATAGGAACGAGCAGTACTTC. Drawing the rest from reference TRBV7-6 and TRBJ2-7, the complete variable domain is GAGVSQSPRYKVTKRGQDVALRCDPISGHVSLYWYRQALGQGPEFLTYFNYEAQQDKSGLPNDRFSAERPEGSISTLTIQRTEQRDSAMYRCASSLGPGQDRNEQYFGPGTRLTVT.

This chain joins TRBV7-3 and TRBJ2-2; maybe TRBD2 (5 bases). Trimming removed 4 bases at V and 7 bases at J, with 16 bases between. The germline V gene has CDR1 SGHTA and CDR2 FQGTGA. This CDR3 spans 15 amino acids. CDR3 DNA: TGTGCCAGCAGCTACCTCGGGGTTCGGGGCGGGGAGCTGTTTTTT. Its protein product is CASSYLGVRGGELFF.

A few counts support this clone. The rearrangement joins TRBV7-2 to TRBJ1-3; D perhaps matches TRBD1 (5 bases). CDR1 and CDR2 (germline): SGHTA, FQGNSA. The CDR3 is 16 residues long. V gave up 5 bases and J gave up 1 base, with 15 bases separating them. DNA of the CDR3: TGTGCCAGCAGCGCCCGACCAGGGTCTTCTGGAAACACCATATATTTT. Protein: CASSARPGSSGNTIYF. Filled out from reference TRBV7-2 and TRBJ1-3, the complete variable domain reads GAGVSQSPSNKVTEKGKDVELRCDPISGHTALYWYRQSLGQGLEFLIYFQGNSAPDKSGLPSDRFSAERTGGSVSTLTIQRTQQEDSAVYLCASSARPGSSGNTIYFGEGSWLTVV.

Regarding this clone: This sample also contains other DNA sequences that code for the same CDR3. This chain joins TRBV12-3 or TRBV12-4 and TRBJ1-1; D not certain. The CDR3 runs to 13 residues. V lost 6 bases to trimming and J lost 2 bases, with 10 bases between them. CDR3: CASSPTGNTEAFF. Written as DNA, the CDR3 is TGTGCCAGCAGCCCTACGGGAAACACTGAAGCTTTCTTT.

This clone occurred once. The CDR3 sequence is CASNSGPDNSPLHF. The CDR3, as DNA: TGTGCCAGCAACTCAGGGCCGGATAATTCACCCCTCCACTTT. This sequence joins TRBV6-5 and TRBJ1-6; a weak D match, TRBD1 (5 bases). This CDR3 has 14 amino acids. The V and J ends lost 7 bases and 5 bases respectively, with 12 bases between them. Germline values: CDR1 MNHEY, CDR2 SVGAGI.

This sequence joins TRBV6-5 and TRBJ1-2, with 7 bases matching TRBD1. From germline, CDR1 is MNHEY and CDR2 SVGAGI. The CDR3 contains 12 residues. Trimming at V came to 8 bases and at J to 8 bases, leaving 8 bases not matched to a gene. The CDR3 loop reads CASVTRGLGYTF. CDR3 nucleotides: TGTGCCAGCGTAACGAGGGGGCTGGGCTACACCTTC.

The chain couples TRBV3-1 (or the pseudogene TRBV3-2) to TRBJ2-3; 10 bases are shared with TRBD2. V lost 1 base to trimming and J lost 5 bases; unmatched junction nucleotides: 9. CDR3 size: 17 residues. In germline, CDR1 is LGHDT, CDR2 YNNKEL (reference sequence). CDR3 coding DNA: TGTGCCAGCAGCCAAGGGACGAGCGGGAGGGCTATAGATACGCAGTATTTT. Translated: CASSQGTSGRAIDTQYF.

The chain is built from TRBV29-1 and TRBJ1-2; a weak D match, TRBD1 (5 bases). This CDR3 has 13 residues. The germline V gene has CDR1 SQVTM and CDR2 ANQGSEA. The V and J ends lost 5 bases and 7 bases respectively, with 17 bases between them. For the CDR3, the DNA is TGCAGCGTTTGGGGCGTAGCGGCGGGTGGCTACACCTTC. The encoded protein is CSVWGVAAGGYTF.

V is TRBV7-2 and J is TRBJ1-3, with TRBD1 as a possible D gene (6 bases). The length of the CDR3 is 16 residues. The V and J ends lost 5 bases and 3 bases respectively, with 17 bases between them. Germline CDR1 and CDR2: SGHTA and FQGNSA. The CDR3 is CASSALVRGFGNTIYF. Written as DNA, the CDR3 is TGTGCCAGCAGCGCCCTGGTCAGGGGATTTGGAAACACCATATATTTT.

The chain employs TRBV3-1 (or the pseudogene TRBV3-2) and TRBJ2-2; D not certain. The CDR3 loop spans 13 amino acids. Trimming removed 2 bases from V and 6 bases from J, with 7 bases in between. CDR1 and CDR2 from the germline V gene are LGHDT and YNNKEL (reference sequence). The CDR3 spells CASSQLEAGELFF. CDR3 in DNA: TGTGCCAGCAGCCAACTCGAGGCCGGGGAGCTGTTTTTT.

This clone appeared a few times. This CDR3 is CASSSLSSNSNQPQHF. The CDR3 DNA reads TGTGCCAGCAGTTCCCTTTCCAGTAATAGCAATCAGCCCCAGCATTTT. The chain recombines TRBV6-2 or TRBV6-3 with TRBJ1-5; no firm D call. CDR3 size: 16 residues. The germline V gene encodes CDR1 MNHEY and CDR2 SVGEGT. V dropped 4 bases and J dropped 0 bases, with 13 bases sitting between them.

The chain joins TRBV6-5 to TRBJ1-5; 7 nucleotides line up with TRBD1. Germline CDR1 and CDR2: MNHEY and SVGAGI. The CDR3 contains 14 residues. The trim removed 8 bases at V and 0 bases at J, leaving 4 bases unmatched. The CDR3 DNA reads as TGTGCCAGCGTGGGACAGTTTAGCAATCAGCCCCAGCATTTT. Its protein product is CASVGQFSNQPQHF.

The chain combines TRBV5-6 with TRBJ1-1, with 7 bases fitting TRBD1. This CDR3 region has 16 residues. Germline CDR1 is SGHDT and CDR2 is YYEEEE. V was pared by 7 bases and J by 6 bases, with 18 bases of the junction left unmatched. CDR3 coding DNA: TGTGCCAGCCAAAGCAGGGGGTACAGGAGTACGGCTGAAGCTTTCTTT. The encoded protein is CASQSRGYRSTAEAFF.

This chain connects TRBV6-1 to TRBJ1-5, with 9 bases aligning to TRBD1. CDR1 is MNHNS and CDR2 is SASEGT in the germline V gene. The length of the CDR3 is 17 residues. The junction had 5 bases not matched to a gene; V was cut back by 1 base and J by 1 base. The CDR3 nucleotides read TGTGCCAGCAGTGAAGGGACAGGGGTCTCAAGCAATCAGCCCCAGCATTTT. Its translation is CASSEGTGVSSNQPQHF.

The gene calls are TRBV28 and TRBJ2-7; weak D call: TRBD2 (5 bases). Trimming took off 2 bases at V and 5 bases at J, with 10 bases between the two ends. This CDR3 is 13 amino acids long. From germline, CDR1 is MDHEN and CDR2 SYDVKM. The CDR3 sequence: CASSLGRGNEQYF. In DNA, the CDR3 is TGTGCCAGCAGTTTAGGGAGAGGGAACGAGCAGTACTTC.

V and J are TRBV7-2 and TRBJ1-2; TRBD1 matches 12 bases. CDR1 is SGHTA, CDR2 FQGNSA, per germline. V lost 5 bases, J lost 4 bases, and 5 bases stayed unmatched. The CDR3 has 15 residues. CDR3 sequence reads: CASSQGQGAIYGYTF. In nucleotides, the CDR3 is TGTGCCAGCAGCCAGGGACAGGGGGCGATCTATGGCTACACCTTC.